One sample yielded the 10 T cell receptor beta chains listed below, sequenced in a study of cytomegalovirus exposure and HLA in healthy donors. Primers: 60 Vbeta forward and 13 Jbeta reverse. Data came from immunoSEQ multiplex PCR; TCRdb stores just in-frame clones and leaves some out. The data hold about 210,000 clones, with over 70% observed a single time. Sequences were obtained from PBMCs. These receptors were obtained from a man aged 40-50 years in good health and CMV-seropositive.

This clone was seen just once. In DNA, the CDR3 is TGTGCCAGCAGCACGGGACAGGCCCCCCCCGATTGGTATTTT. It encodes CASSTGQAPPDWYF. This chain links TRBV6-6 with TRBJ2-3; 8 bases match TRBD1. The CDR3 loop spans 14 amino acids. Germline V gene data show CDR1 as MNHNY and CDR2 as SVGAGI (reference sequence). V trimming: 6 bases; J trimming: 14 bases; junction bases outside the gene matches: 16.

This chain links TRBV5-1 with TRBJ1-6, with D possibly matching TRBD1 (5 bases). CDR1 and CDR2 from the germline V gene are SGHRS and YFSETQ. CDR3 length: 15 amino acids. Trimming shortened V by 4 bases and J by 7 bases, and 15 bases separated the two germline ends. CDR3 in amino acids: CASSPGLEGNSPLHF. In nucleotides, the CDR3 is TGCGCCAGCAGCCCGGGACTCGAGGGCAATTCACCCCTCCACTTT. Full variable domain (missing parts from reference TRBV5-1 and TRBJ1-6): KAGVTQTPRYLIKTRGQQVTLSCSPISGHRSVSWYQQTPGQGLQFLFEYFSETQRNKGNFPGRFSGRQFSNSRSEMNVSTLELGDSALYLCASSPGLEGNSPLHFGNGTRLTVT.

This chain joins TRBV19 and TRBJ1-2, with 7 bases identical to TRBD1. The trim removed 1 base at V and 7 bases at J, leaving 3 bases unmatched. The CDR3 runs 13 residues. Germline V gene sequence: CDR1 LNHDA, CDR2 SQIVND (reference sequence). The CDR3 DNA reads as TGTGCCAGTAGTATAGCCAGGGGGACTGGCTACACCTTC. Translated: CASSIARGTGYTF.

The DNA of the CDR3 is TGTGCCAGCAGCGTTGGTGGAGGTGTGAACTATGGCTACACCTTC. Its protein is CASSVGGGVNYGYTF. The chain links TRBV9 to TRBJ1-2; D remains unclear. V was clipped by 2 bases and J by 2 bases, with 13 bases between them. There are 15 residues in the CDR3. Germline CDR1 reads SGDLS; CDR2 reads YYNGEE. The full variable domain, rest sourced from reference TRBV9 and TRBJ1-2, is DSGVTQTPKHLITATGQRVTLRCSPRSGDLSVYWYQQSLDQGLQFLIQYYNGEERAKGNILERFSAQQFPDLHSELNLSSLELGDSALYFCASSVGGGVNYGYTFGSGTRLTVV.

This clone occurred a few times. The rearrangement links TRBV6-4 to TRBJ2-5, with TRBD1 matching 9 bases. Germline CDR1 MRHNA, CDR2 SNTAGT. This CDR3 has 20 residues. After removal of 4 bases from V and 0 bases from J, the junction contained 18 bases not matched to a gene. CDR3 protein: CASSAKNRDRESPHQETQYF. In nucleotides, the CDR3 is TGTGCCAGCAGTGCCAAGAACCGGGACAGGGAGTCCCCTCACCAAGAGACCCAGTACTTC.

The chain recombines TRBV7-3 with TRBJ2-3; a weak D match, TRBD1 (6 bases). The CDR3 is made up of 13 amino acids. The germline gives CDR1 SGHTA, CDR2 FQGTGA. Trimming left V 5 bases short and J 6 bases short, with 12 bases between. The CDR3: CASSLPGADTQYF. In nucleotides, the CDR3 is TGTGCCAGCAGCCTCCCAGGGGCGGATACGCAGTATTTT.

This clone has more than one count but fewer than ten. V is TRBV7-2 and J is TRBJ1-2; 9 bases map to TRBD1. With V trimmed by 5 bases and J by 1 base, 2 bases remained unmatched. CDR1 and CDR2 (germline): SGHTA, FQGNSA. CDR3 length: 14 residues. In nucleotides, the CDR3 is TGTGCCAGCAGCATGACAGGGGGTAACTATGGCTACACCTTC. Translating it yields CASSMTGGNYGYTF.

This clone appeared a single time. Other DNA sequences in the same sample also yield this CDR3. The CDR3 DNA sequence: TGCGCCAGCAGCTTGGGTCAGGGAAACATTCAGTACTTC. Encoded protein: CASSLGQGNIQYF. The chain recombines TRBV5-1 with TRBJ2-4; TRBD1 is a possible D gene (5 bases). The CDR3 is 13 amino acids. Looked up from germline, CDR1 is SGHRS and CDR2 is YFSETQ. The V and J ends lost 0 bases and 6 bases respectively, with 7 bases between them.

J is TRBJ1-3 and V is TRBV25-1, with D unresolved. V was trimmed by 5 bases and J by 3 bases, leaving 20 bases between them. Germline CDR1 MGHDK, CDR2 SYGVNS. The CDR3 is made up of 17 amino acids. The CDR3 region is CASSPGLTKNIGNTIYF. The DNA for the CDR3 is TGTGCCAGCAGTCCAGGCCTGACGAAGAATATTGGAAACACCATATATTTT.

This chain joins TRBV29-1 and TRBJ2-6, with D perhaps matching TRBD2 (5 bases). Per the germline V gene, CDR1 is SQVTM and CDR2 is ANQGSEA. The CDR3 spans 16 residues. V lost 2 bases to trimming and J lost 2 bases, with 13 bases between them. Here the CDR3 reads CSVEIRTGTGANVLTF. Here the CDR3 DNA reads TGCAGCGTTGAAATCCGGACGGGAACTGGGGCCAACGTCCTGACTTTC.